Sequencing of this T cell receptor beta chain was carried out in a study of T cell responses to AZD1222 COVID-19 vaccine. Germline V gene lookup returns CDR1 SGDLS and CDR2 YYNGEE. The CDR3 length is 15 residues. The J segment lost 5 bases and the V segment lost 4 bases, leaving 9 bases of the junction unmatched. This clone appeared once. Its antigen is not known. Profiling relied on immunoSEQ multiplex PCR, and the TCRdb table lists in-frame clones only, not all of them. The data contain under 200,000 clones, just over 90% of them singletons. Study-level findings and limits: Nearly half of unique spike-specific TCRs reportedly avoided B.1.351 and B.1.1.7 mutated regions. Repertoires were sampled only after the peak T cell response. The donor group comprised mostly white British people and more females; the analysis possibly underestimated clonal diversity.

The sequence derives from an adult who received the MenACWY meningococcal vaccine as a control. The J gene is TRBJ2-5, the V gene TRBV9, with TRBD1 matching over 9 bases. The sequenced sample was peripheral blood, obtained 28 days after the second dose of the MenACWY control vaccine. The CDR3 DNA follows: TGTGCCAGCAGCCCGGGACAGGGTGTGTGGGAGACCCAGTACTTC. This codes for CASSPGQGVWETQYF.